This T cell receptor beta chain was recovered during a study of blood T cell repertoires in COVID-19. Study details: Donors in the United States, Italy and Spain gave samples during acute or convalescent COVID-19. PBMCs, B-cell-depleted T cells, or T cells were the source of the cDNA or gDNA that made up the material.

Generated by immunoSEQ multiplex PCR, the TCRdb table keeps only in-frame clones and is missing some. This sample carries over 100,000 clones, roughly 88% of them seen once, and the ten largest clones take approximately 0.77%. V lost 4 bases to trimming and J lost 0 bases; unmatched junction nucleotides: 3. The CDR3 is made up of 15 amino acids. Germline lookup yields CDR1 SGHNT and CDR2 YENEEA. Source material: peripheral blood. The clonotype was recovered from a woman between 65 and 79 years old with acute or convalescent COVID-19. The chain joins TRBV11-3 to TRBJ1-1; 9 nucleotides agree with TRBD1. CDR3 region: CASSSGQGMNTEAFF. The CDR3 nucleotides are TGTGCCAGCAGCTCAGGACAGGGGATGAACACTGAAGCTTTCTTT.